These 16 T cell receptor beta chains came from one sample sequenced in a study of monozygotic twins with inflammatory bowel disease. Following a re-call of the 5' RACE reads, TCRdb has one entry per CDR3 protein and lacks DNA. The sample has fewer than 550,000 distinct CDR3 sequences; the top ten hold 2% to 3%. What was sequenced was blood. Source of these receptors: a human donor with ulcerative colitis or Crohn's disease, or a healthy co-twin of an affected twin (not recorded which).

The chain joins TRBV10-2 to TRBJ2-3; without DNA, the TCRdb call of TRBD2 cannot be checked. The CDR3 sequence is 19 residues long. Looked up from germline, CDR1 is WSHSY and CDR2 is SAAADI. The chain's CDR3 is CASSLSFSLAGGDTDTQYF.

This chain uses TRBV7-7 with TRBJ1-2; TCRdb outputs TRBD1, but without DNA this stays unchecked. CDR3 length equals 16 residues. Germline loops: CDR1 SSHAT, CDR2 FNYEAQ (reference sequence). CDR3 protein: CASSSPGQGFEYGYTF.

The gene calls are TRBV30 and TRBJ1-1; without DNA, the TCRdb call of TRBD1 cannot be checked. The CDR3 covers 13 residues. CDR1 GTSNPN and CDR2 SVGIG come from the germline V gene (reference sequence). The CDR3: CAWSTGWNTEAFF.

This sequence joins TRBV7-3 and TRBJ1-2; the TRBD1 assignment by TCRdb is unverifiable without DNA. This CDR3 has 16 amino acids. The germline gives CDR1 SGHTA, CDR2 FQGTGA. CDR3 residues: CASSLTGQGRADGYTF.

The J gene is TRBJ2-6, the V gene TRBV20-1; TCRdb picks TRBD1, but there is no DNA to check that call. The CDR3 is 18 amino acids. In germline, CDR1 is DFQATT, CDR2 SNEGSKA (reference sequence). The CDR3 loop is CSAKNRDPLRSGANVLTF.

Here the CDR3 reads CASSQQIAGGAYEQYF. The chain employs TRBV4-3 and TRBJ2-7; TCRdb reports TRBD2, a call that lacks DNA to check it against. The CDR3 is made up of 16 amino acids. CDR1 and CDR2 (germline): LGHNA, YSLEER.

The chain's CDR3 is CASSTSGRAYNEQFF. The chain couples TRBV13 to TRBJ2-1; TCRdb proposes TRBD2, but this gene call is untestable without DNA. Germline V lookup: CDR1 PRHDT, CDR2 FYEKMQ (reference sequence). The CDR3 spans 15 residues.

V usage is TRBV6-5 and J usage is TRBJ2-7. The CDR3 is made up of 13 amino acids. In germline, CDR1 is MNHEY, CDR2 SVGAGI. The CDR3 loop reads CASSYSRSYEQYF.

The rearrangement links TRBV7-6 to TRBJ1-6. CDR1 is SGHVS, CDR2 FNYEAQ, per germline. The CDR3 runs 14 residues. The chain's CDR3 is CASSLGLFNSPLHF. The full variable domain, completed using reference TRBV7-6 and TRBJ1-6, is GAGVSQSPRYKVTKRGQDVALRCDPISGHVSLYWYRQALGQGPEFLTYFNYEAQQDKSGLPNDRFSAERPEGSISTLTIQRTEQRDSAMYRCASSLGLFNSPLHFGNGTRLTVT.

The chain employs TRBV5-1 and TRBJ1-2. CDR1 SGHRS and CDR2 YFSETQ come from the germline V gene. The CDR3 length is 13 residues. The CDR3 is CASSFEANYGYTF.

The chain couples TRBV5-1 to TRBJ1-2. The CDR3 consists of 15 residues. Germline V gene lookup returns CDR1 SGHRS and CDR2 YFSETQ. The CDR3 protein is CASSLYPTANYGYTF.

The chain carries TRBV28 and TRBJ2-7; the TCRdb D gene call, TRBD1, has no DNA to confirm it. Germline loops: CDR1 MDHEN, CDR2 SYDVKM. This CDR3 spans 15 amino acids. CDR3: CASSPWTGSSYEQYF.

The chain employs TRBV10-3 and TRBJ1-1; with no DNA, the TCRdb D assignment of TRBD1 cannot be verified. Germline lookup yields CDR1 ENHRY and CDR2 SYGVKD. The CDR3 loop spans 13 amino acids. The CDR3 loop is CAVGQPMNTEAFF.

The chain joins TRBV12-5 to TRBJ2-1; without DNA, the TCRdb call of TRBD2 cannot be checked. Per the germline V gene, CDR1 is LGHNT and CDR2 is FRNRAP. The CDR3 sequence is 17 residues long. The CDR3 is CASGLDVLAGPYNEQFF.

The chain uses TRBV5-8 and TRBJ1-1; TCRdb returns TRBD1, unconfirmable since there is no DNA. There are 13 residues in the CDR3. The V gene's germline CDR1 is SGHTS and CDR2 YDEGEE. The chain's CDR3 is CASSSEPGGEAFF.

CDR3 protein: CASSFGGGSISNEQFF. J is TRBJ2-1 and V is TRBV12-3 or TRBV12-4; the TCRdb call, TRBD2, lacks DNA for checking. The length of the CDR3 is 16 residues.